This TCR beta chain is from a study of T cell repertoires in cytomegalovirus infection. Study context: Both recently identified HLA-C-restricted and well-studied HLA-B-restricted CMV epitopes were used in the study. Shared public TCR beta signatures pointed to both CMV infection and a matching HLA type. General observations from the study: Dominant in the ex vivo response were TCR beta clonotypes restricted by HLA-C and specific for CMV.

One entry per CDR3 protein results from TCRdb running MiXCR on the reads. Among about half a million distinct CDR3 sequences listed, around 30% were seen once. This clonotype was found once. The target antigen is unknown. Trimming removed 2 bases from V and 6 bases from J, with 11 bases in between. There are 14 residues in the CDR3. Germline V gene data show CDR1 as MNHEY and CDR2 as SMNVEV (reference sequence). The sequences come from cultured PBMCs, collected from culture after CMV antigen stimulation. The gene calls are TRBV27 and TRBJ1-5; D gene ambiguous. This clonotype was obtained from a human donor in good health (CMV status not recorded). Some clones in this sample may be carry-over from other donors' samples. DNA for the CDR3: TGTGCCAGCAGTTTAGGCTCGGATAGTCAGCCCCAGCATTTT. It translates to CASSLGSDSQPQHF.